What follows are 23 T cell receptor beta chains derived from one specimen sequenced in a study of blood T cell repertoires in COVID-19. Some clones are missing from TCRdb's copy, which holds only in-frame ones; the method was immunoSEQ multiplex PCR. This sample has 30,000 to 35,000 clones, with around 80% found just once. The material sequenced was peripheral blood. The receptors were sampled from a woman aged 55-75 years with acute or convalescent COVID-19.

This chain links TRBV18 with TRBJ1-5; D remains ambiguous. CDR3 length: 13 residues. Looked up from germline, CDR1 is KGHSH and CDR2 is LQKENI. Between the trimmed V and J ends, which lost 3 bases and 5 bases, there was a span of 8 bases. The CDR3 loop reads CASSPTEDQPQHF. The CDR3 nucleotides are TGTGCCAGCTCACCCACTGAAGATCAGCCCCAGCATTTT. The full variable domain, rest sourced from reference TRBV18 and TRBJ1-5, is NAGVMQNPRHLVRRRGQEARLRCSPMKGHSHVYWYRQLPEEGLKFMVYLQKENIIDESGMPKERFSAEFPKEGPSILRIQQVVRGDSAAYFCASSPTEDQPQHFGDGTRLSIL.

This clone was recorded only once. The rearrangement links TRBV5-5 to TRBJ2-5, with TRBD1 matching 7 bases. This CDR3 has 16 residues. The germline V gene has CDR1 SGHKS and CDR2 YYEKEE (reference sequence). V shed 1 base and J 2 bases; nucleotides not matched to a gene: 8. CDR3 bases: TGTGCCAGCAGCTTGAGGGGACAGCTATTTCAAGAGACCCAGTACTTC. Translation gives CASSLRGQLFQETQYF.

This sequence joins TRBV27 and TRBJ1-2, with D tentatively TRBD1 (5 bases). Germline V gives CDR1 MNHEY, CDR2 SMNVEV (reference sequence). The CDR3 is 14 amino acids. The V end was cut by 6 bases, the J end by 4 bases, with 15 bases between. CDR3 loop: CASRRDSGGYGYTF. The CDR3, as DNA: TGTGCCAGCAGGCGGGACTCCGGGGGCTATGGCTACACCTTC.

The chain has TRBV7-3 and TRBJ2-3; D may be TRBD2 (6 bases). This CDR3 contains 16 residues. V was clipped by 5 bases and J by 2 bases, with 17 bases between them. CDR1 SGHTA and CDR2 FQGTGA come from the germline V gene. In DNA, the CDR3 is TGTGCCAGCAGCCTCCGTGGGGCGGGGCTCACAGATACGCAGTATTTT. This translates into CASSLRGAGLTDTQYF.

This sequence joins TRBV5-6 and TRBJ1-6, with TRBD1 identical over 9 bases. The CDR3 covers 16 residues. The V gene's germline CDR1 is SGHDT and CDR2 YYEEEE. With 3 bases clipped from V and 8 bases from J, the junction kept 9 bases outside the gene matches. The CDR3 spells CASSYILGQGDSPLHF. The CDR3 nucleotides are TGTGCCAGCAGCTATATTTTGGGACAGGGAGATTCACCCCTCCACTTT.

CDR3 sequence: CASSLAPGTSGNTIYF. In DNA, the CDR3 is TGTGCCAGCAGCTTAGCACCAGGGACATCTGGAAACACCATATATTTT. The V call is TRBV7-8, the J call TRBJ1-3; possibly TRBD1 for D (6 bases). This CDR3 spans 16 amino acids. The germline V gene encodes CDR1 SGHVS and CDR2 FQNEAQ. The V end was cut by 0 bases, the J end by 1 base, with 10 bases between.

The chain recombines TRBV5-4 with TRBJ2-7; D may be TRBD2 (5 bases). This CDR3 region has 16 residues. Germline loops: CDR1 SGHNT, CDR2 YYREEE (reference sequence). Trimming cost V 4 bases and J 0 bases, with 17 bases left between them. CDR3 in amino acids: CASSPDSPLISYEQYF. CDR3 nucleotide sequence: TGTGCCAGCAGCCCGGACTCCCCTCTAATCTCCTACGAGCAGTACTTC. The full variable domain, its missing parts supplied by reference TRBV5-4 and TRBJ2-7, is ETGVTQSPTHLIKTRGQQVTLRCSSQSGHNTVSWYQQALGQGPQFIFQYYREEENGRGNFPPRFSGLQFPNYSSELNVNALELDDSALYLCASSPDSPLISYEQYFGPGTRLTVT.

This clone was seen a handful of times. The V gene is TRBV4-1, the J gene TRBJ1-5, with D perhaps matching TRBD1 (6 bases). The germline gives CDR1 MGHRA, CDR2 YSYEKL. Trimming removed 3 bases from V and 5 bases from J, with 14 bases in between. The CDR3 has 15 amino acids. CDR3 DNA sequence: TGCGCCAGCAGCCAGGGGAGCAGGGGAGATCAGCCCCAGCATTTT. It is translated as CASSQGSRGDQPQHF.

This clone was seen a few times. For the CDR3, the DNA is TGCAGCGTTGACCCCGTACAGGGTGGTAATGAAGCTTTCTTT. Translated, it gives CSVDPVQGGNEAFF. V usage is TRBV29-1 and J usage is TRBJ1-1; weak D call: TRBD1 (6 bases). Deletions cut 3 bases from V and 7 bases from J, with 18 bases between. There are 14 residues in the CDR3. The germline CDR1 and CDR2 sequences are SQVTM and ANQGSEA. Combining the CDR3 with reference TRBV29-1 and TRBJ1-1 gives the whole variable domain SAVISQKPSRDICQRGTSLTIQCQVDSQVTMMFWYRQQPGQSLTLIATANQGSEATYESGFVIDKFPISRPNLTFSTLTVSNMSPEDSSIYLCSVDPVQGGNEAFFGQGTRLTVV.

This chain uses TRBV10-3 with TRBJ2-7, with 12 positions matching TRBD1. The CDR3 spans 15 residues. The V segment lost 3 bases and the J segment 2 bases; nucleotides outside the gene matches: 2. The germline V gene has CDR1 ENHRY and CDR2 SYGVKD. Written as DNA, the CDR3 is TGTGCCATCAGTGATGGGACAGGGGGCACCTACGAGCAGTACTTC. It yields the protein CAISDGTGGTYEQYF.

The CDR3 sequence is CASSLGKGVSNEKLFF. The CDR3 region has the DNA TGTGCCAGCAGCCTTGGGAAAGGGGTATCTAATGAAAAACTGTTTTTT. J is TRBJ1-4 and V is TRBV5-6, with D perhaps matching TRBD1 (5 bases). In germline, CDR1 is SGHDT, CDR2 YYEEEE. There are 16 residues in the CDR3. With 4 bases removed from V and 3 bases from J, the gap between germline ends came to 16 bases.

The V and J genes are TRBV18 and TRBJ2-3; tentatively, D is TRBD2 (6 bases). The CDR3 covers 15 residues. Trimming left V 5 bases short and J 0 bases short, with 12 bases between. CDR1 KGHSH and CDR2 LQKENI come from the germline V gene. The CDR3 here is CASSEEGVSTDTQYF. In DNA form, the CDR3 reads TGTGCCAGCTCAGAGGAGGGAGTAAGCACAGATACGCAGTATTTT. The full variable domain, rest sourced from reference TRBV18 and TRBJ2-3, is NAGVMQNPRHLVRRRGQEARLRCSPMKGHSHVYWYRQLPEEGLKFMVYLQKENIIDESGMPKERFSAEFPKEGPSILRIQQVVRGDSAAYFCASSEEGVSTDTQYFGPGTRLTVL.

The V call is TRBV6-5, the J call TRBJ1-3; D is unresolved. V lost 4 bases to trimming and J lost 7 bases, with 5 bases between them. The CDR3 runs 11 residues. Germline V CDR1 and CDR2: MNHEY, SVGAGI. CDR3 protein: CASSLRNTIYF. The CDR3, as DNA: TGTGCCAGCAGTTTACGGAACACCATATATTTT.

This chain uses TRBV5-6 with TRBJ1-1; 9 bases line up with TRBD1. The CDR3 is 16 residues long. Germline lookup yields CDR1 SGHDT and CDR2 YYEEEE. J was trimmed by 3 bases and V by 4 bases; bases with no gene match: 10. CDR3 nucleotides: TGTGCCAGCAGCCTACAGGGGGCCCGGGCCGACACTGAAGCTTTCTTT. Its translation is CASSLQGARADTEAFF. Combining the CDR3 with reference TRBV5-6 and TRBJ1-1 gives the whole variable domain DAGVTQSPTHLIKTRGQQVTLRCSPKSGHDTVSWYQQALGQGPQFIFQYYEEEERQRGNFPDRFSGHQFPNYSSELNVNALLLGDSALYLCASSLQGARADTEAFFGQGTRLTVV.

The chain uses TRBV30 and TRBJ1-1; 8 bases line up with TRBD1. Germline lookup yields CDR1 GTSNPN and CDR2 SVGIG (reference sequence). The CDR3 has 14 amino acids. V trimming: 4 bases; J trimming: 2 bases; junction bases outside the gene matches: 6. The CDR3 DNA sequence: TGTGCCTGGACCATCGGACAGGGAAACACTGAAGCTTTCTTT. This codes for CAWTIGQGNTEAFF.

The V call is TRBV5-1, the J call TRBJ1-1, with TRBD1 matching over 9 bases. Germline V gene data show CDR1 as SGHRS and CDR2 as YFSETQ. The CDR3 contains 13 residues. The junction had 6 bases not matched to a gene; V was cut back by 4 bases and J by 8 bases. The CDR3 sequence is CASSQGQGREAFF. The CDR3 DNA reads TGCGCCAGCAGCCAAGGACAGGGGAGGGAAGCTTTCTTT.

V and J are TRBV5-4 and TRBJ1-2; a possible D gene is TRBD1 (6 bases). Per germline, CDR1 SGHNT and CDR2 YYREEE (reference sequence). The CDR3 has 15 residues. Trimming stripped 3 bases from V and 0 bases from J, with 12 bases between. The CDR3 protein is CASSSGHQPNYGYTF. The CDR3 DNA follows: TGTGCCAGCAGCTCGGGACACCAGCCTAACTATGGCTACACCTTC.

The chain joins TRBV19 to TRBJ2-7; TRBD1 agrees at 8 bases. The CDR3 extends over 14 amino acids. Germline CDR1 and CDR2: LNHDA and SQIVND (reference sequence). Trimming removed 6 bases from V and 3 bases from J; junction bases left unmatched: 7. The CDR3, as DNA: TGTGCCAGTAGCATCAGGGGGCGCAACTACGAGCAGTACTTC. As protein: CASSIRGRNYEQYF.

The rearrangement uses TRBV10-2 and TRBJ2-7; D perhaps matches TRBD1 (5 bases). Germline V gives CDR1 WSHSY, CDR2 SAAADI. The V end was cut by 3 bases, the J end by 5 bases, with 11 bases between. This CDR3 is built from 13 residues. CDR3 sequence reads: CASSDARVDEQYF. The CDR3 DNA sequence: TGCGCCAGCAGTGACGCCAGGGTCGACGAGCAGTACTTC.

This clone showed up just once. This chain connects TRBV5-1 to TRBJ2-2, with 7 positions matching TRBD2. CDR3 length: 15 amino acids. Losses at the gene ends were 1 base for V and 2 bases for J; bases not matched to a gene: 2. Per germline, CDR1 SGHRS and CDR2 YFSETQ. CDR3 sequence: CASSLSTSNTGELFF. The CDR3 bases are TGCGCCAGCAGCTTGTCGACTAGCAACACCGGGGAGCTGTTTTTT.

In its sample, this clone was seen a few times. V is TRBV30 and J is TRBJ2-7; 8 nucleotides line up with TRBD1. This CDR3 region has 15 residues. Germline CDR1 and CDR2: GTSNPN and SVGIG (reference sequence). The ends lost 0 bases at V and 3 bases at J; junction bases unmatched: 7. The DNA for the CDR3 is TGTGCCTGGAGTGTACTCCCAGGGGGCCTCTACGAGCAGTACTTC. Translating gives CAWSVLPGGLYEQYF.

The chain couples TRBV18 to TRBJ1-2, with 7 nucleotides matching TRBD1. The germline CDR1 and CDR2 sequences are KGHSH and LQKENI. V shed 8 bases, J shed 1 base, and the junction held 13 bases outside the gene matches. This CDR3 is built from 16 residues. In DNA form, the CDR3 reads TGTGCCAGCACCTATCCCCAGGGGGAATATAACTATGGCTACACCTTC. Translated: CASTYPQGEYNYGYTF.

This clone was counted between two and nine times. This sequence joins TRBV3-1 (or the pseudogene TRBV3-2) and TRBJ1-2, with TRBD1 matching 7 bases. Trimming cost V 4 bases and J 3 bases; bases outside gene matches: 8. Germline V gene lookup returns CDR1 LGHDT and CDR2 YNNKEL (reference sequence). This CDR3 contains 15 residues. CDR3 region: CASSLDPTGDYGYTF. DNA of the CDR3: TGTGCCAGCAGCCTCGACCCCACAGGGGACTATGGCTACACCTTC.